This T cell receptor beta chain was recovered during a study of beta chain features in type 1 diabetes (dated by TCRdb to the late 2010s). Study-level background: Mean age, gender distribution, total cell number and subset yield were not different between patients and healthy donors. In the study, TCRB repertoires of sorted circulating CD4+ T cell subsets from recently diagnosed type 1 diabetes patients were compared with those of matched healthy donors. A total of roughly 98,000,000 sorted cells were examined across all samples, and a strong correlation was observed between cell number per subset and RNA yield. Naive and central memory subsets were obtained from all 30 or so donors, but regulatory and stem cell-like memory subsets were isolated from only 8 patients and roughly 8 healthy donors.

Each donor gave one peripheral blood draw, around 0.12 L on average, collected into heparinised tubes. Naive, central memory, regulatory and stem cell-like memory CD4+ T cells were sorted on a BD FACSAria II using a panel including CD45RO, CCR7, CD25, CD127, CD95 and CD27. All sorted populations exceeded 95% purity. PBMCs were isolated immediately by Lymphoprep density gradient centrifugation and stained directly without culture. So that batch effects would be minimized, each experiment stained and sorted samples in pairs, pairing one healthy donor with one patient. What the authors observed across the whole study: Because cDNA was sequenced instead of genomic DNA, activated cells with high expression could be over-represented, although the groups did not differ in activation or CD3 levels. Because the HLA sub-analyses included only small numbers of individuals, any influence of HLA type on TCRB rearrangement was left unresolved. Naive, central memory and regulatory TCRB repertoires appeared to be more similar among patients than among healthy donors. At VDJ recombination sites, type 1 diabetes patients had fewer insertions and more deleted nucleotides, which implies abnormalities in thymic rearrangement. Shorter templates might be favored by PCR, yet because patient and control samples were amplified and corrected together, any such skew would affect both groups equally. A moderate but significant shortening of TCRB CDR3 length was observed in type 1 diabetes patients in all four CD4+ subsets.

All of the isolated RNA was reverse transcribed with the High Capacity cDNA Reverse Transcription Kit, so expressed TCRB transcripts were sequenced. Deep immunoSEQ sequencing was applied to naive, central memory and regulatory T cell samples, giving an average of around 3.4 million total reads per sample. After sorted cells were lysed in RLT buffer, RNA was extracted with DNase-treated RNeasy Micro or Mini kits, with the choice depending on cell number. To prevent cross-contamination, each cell subset was processed individually, whereas patient and healthy donor samples were processed jointly. TCRB sequences were amplified from cDNA with the immunoSEQ multiplex PCR, producing 87-bp fragments spanning the CDR3 region. The amplicons were sequenced using the Illumina HiSeq platform. The study's own analysis went as follows. PCR bias was corrected computationally using synthetic template baselines, and reads within Hamming distance 2 were collapsed, with unmergeable singletons discarded. Reads were aligned against IMGT so that V, D and J genes, CDR3 length and insertions or deletions at six rearrangement sites could be assigned. Clonotype counts were normalized to sorted cell number within each subset before computing true diversity and Gini coefficients with the tcR R package. Repertoire sharing was quantified using the overlap coefficient calculated on TCRB nucleotide sequences. Out-of-frame TCRB sequences from naive cells were analyzed as a proxy for the pre-selection repertoire. This is the immuneACCESS table as TCRdb keeps it, with only in-frame sequences that have V and J called. A part of the clones is gone; compared with another copy, unresolved V genes explain less than half, and the rest is unexplained. V and J calls and clone size follow that table, whereas D and trimming were derived from the DNA. The sample profile shows some 330,000 clones; approximately 11% of them were found once. Around 0.015% of the sample is held by the ten biggest clonotypes.

In regard to this clone: Its binding antigen is unknown. No base quality values were provided; no much bigger clone lies one nucleotide off.

Sequenced: naive CD4+ T cells from blood. The cell subset or site label, read with the paper, signifies: true naive CD4+ T cells. The TCR sequence derives from a woman aged 25 to 39 in good health.

The nucleotide sequence is given as TGTGCCAGTACCCAGGATAGAAACACCATATATTTT. This translates into CASTQDRNTIYF. The rearrangement joined TRBV19 to TRBJ1-3, with no confidently assigned D gene. Looking up the germline V gene (reference sequence) yields CDR1 LNHDA and CDR2 SQIVND. The CDR3 spans 12 residues, from the cysteine through the phenylalanine. The CDR3 DNA has 36 bases and is translated from base 1. V is pared back by 7 bases and J by 5 bases, with 9 bases lying between the germline termini.